This TCR beta chain was retrieved from a study of blood T cell repertoires in COVID-19. About the research overall: Collection of acute and convalescent COVID-19 samples took place in the United States, Italy and Spain.

The protocol was immunoSEQ multiplex PCR, while the TCRdb copy is restricted to in-frame clones and leaves out a portion. The sample carries about 50,000 clones, 83% recorded once. The CDR3 is 18 residues long. The germline CDR1 and CDR2 sequences are LGHNA and YNFKEQ. The ends lost 2 bases at V and 0 bases at J; junction bases unmatched: 9. The sequence was collected from a human donor in a cohort sampled during active COVID-19. V and J are TRBV4-2 and TRBJ2-1, with 8 bases aligning to TRBD2. Material: peripheral blood. CDR3 DNA sequence: TGTGCCAGCAGCCAACGCGGGGGGCGGGGGAACTCCTACAATGAGCAGTTCTTC. Translation: CASSQRGGRGNSYNEQFF.